This T cell receptor beta chain was sequenced in a study of T cells in women clearing cervical HPV infection. Study-level points and caveats: Unknown T-cell numbers per sample may underlie the richness differences. Combining TCR richness with V gene abundances gave roughly 0.8 AUC.

Some clones are missing from TCRdb's copy, which holds only in-frame ones; the method was immunoSEQ multiplex PCR. This repertoire includes around 15,000 clones. V was pared by 7 bases and J by 6 bases, with 17 bases between. The CDR3 loop spans 14 amino acids. Germline V gene data show CDR1 as SGHAT and CDR2 as FQNNGV. A word on this clone: Its antigen is not known. The CDR3 extends 3 residues past the end of the read, so its final part is completed from the germline J gene.

The J gene is TRBJ2-3, the V gene TRBV11-2, with D perhaps matching TRBD2 (6 bases). Sample: blood buffy coat. This clonotype was sampled from a woman between 18 and 70 years old with a cervical HPV16 infection that either progressed to CIN3+ or cleared (not recorded which). The part of the CDR3 DNA that was read is TGTGCCAGCACCGGGACTTCTAGAGGTGATACG. Residues: CASTGTSRGDT. The whole CDR3 sequence is CASTGTSRGDTQYF.